This TCR beta chain stems from a study of identifying expanded T cells in peripheral blood. Clones were sequenced by immunoSEQ multiplex PCR, and TCRdb holds only the in-frame ones, with some missing. The sample includes approximately 94,000 clones, about 90% of them seen just once. The clonotype originates from a person aged 18 to 75 in good health. The material sequenced was blood.

The CDR3 nucleotides read TGTGCCACCAGCCCTTCGACTAGCGGGGGGCCTTTCTACAATGAGCAGTTCTTC. Amino acid sequence: CATSPSTSGGPFYNEQFF. The rearrangement links TRBV15 to TRBJ2-1; the match to TRBD2 covers 13 bases. The CDR3 consists of 18 residues. V lost 5 bases to trimming and J lost 3 bases; unmatched junction nucleotides: 10. Germline values: CDR1 LNHNV, CDR2 YYDKDF (reference sequence).